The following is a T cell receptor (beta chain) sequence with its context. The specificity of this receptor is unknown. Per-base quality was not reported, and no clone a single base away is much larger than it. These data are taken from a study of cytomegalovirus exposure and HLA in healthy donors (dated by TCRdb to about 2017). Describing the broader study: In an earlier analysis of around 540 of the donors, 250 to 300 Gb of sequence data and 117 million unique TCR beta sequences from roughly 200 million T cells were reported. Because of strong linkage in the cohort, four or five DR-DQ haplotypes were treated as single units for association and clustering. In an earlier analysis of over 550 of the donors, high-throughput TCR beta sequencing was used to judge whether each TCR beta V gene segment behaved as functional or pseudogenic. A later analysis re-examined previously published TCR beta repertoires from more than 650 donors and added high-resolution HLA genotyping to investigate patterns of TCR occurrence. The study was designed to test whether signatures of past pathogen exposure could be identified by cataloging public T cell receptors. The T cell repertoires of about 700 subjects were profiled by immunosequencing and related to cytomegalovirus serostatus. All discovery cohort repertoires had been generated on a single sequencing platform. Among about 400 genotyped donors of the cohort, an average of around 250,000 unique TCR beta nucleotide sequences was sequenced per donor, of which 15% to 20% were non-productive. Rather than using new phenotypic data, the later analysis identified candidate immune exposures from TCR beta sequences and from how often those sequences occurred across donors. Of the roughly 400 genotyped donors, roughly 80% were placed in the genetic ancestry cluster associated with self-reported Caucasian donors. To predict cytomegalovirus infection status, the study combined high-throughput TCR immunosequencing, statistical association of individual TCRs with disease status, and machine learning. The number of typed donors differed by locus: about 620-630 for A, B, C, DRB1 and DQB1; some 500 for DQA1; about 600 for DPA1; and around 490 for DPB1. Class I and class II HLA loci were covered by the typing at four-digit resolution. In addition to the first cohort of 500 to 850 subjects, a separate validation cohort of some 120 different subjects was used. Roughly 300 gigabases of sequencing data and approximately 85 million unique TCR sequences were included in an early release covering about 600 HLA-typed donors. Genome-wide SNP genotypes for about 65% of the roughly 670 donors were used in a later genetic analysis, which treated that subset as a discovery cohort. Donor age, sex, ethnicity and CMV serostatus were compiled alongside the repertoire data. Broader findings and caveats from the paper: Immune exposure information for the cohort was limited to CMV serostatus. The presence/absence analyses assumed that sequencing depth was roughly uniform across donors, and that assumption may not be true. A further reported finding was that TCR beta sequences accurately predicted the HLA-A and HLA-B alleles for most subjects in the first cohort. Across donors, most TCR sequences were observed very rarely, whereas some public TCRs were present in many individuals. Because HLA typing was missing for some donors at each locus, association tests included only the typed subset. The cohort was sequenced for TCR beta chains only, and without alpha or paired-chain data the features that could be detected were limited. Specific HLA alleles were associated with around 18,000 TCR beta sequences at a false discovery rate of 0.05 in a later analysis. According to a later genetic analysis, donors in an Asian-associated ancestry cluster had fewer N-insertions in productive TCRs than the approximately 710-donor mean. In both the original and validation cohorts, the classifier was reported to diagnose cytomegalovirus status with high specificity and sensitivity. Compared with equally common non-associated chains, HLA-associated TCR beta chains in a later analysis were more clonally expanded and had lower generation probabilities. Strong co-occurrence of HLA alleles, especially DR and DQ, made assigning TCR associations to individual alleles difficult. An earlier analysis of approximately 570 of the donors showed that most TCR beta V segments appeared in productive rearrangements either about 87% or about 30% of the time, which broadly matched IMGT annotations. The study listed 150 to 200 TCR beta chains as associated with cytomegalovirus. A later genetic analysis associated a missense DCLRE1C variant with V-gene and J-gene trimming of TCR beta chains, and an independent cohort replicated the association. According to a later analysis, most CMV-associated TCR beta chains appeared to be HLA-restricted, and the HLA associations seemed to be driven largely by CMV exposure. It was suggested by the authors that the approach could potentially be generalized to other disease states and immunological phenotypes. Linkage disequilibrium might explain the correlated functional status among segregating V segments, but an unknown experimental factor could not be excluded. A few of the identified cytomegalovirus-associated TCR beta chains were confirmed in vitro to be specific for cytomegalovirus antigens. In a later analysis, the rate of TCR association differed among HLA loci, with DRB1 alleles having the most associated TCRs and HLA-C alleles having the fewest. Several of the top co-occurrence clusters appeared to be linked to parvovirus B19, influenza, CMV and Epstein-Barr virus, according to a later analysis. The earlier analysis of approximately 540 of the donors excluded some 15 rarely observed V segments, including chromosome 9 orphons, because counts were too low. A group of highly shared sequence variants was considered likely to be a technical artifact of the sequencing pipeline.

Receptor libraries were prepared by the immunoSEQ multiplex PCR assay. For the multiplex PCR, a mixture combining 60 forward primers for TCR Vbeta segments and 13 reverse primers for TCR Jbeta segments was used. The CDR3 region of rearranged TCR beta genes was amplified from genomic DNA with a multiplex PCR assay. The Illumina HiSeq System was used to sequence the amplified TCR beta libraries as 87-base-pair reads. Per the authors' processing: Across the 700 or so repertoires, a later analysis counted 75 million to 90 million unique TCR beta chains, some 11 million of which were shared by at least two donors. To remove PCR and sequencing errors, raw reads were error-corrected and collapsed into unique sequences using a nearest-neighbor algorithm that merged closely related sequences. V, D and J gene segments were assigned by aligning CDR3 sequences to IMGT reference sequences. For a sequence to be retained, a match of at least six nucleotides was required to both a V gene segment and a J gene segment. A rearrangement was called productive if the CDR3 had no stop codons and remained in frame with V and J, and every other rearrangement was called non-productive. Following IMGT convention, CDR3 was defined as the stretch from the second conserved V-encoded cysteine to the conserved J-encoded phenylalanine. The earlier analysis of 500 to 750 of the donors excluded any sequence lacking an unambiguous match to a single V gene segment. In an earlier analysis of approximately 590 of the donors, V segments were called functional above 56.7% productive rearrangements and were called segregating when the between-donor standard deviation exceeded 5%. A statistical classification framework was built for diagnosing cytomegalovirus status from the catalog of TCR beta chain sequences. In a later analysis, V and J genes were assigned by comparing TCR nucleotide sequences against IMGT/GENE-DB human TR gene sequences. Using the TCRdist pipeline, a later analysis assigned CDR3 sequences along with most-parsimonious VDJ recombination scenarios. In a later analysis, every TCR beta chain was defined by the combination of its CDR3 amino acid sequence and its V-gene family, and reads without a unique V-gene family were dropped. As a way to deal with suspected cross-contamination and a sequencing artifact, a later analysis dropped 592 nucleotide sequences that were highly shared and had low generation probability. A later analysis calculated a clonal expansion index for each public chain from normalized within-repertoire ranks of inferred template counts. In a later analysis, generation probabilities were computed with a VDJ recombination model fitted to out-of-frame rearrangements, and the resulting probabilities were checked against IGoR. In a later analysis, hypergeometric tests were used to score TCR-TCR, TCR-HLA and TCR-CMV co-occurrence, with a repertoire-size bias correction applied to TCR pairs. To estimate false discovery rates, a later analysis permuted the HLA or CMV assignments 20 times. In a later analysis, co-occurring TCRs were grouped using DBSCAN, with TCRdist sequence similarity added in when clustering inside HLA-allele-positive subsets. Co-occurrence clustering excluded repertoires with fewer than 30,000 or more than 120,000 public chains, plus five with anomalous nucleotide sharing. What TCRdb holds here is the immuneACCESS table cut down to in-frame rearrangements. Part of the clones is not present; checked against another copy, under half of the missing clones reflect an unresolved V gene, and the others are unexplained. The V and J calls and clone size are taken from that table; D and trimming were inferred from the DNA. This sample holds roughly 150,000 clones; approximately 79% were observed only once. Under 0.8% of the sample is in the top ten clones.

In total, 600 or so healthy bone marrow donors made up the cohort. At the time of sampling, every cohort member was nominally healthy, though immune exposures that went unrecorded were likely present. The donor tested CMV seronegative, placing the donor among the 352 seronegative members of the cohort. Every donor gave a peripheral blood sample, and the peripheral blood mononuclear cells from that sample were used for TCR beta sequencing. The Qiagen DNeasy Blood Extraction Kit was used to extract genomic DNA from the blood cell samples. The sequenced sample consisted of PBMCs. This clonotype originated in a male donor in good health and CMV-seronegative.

The CDR3 loop reads CASSPRAPGAYEQYF. The DNA sequence is as follows: TGTGCCAGTAGTCCCCGCGCGCCCGGGGCCTACGAGCAGTACTTC. In this chain, TRBV19 is recombined with TRBJ2-7; TRBD2 is a weak D gene call, 5 bases matching. The junction shows trimming of 5 bases on V and 2 bases on J, plus 16 bases between the germline ends. For CDR1 and CDR2, the germline V gene (reference sequence) lists LNHDA and SQIVND. Reading from cysteine to phenylalanine, the CDR3 counts 15 amino acids. The only DNA kept is the CDR3, 45 bases in frame from the first base.